The 6 T cell receptor beta chains in this list originate from one sample, sequenced in a study of early T cells in non-severe SARS-CoV-2 infection. In TCRdb, the 5' RACE reads were re-called with MiXCR into one record per CDR3 protein. There are about 36,000 distinct CDR3 sequences in the sample; around 6.5% occur only once, and around 23% lies in the top ten. This material consisted of whole blood, taken at baseline. The receptors were sampled from an adult who was a healthcare worker with PCR-confirmed SARS-CoV-2 infection or an uninfected control (not recorded which).

The chain carries TRBV27 and TRBJ1-2, with 7 nucleotides matching TRBD1. This CDR3 is built from 16 residues. V lost 4 bases, J lost 2 bases, and 10 bases stayed unmatched. CDR1 and CDR2 from the germline V gene are MNHEY and SMNVEV (reference sequence). The chain's CDR3 is CASSSRQGTPNYGYTF. CDR3 coding DNA: TGTGCCAGCAGTTCCCGACAGGGAACCCCAAACTATGGCTACACCTTC.

The chain carries TRBV5-6 and TRBJ2-3; D remains unclear. This CDR3 comprises 13 residues. V lost 1 base to trimming and J lost 7 bases, with 10 bases between them. In germline, CDR1 is SGHDT, CDR2 YYEEEE. As DNA, the CDR3 is TGTGCCAGCAGCTTGACCATGGCTCATACGCAGTATTTT. Translating gives CASSLTMAHTQYF.

The J gene is TRBJ2-1, the V gene TRBV11-2; 10 nucleotides align to TRBD1. The CDR3 loop spans 15 amino acids. J was trimmed by 8 bases and V by 5 bases; bases with no gene match: 9. The germline V gene encodes CDR1 SGHAT and CDR2 FQNNGV. The CDR3 loop is CASSPTGTGDDEQFF. CDR3 nucleotide sequence: TGTGCCAGCAGCCCGACCGGGACAGGGGATGATGAGCAGTTCTTC.

This clonotype turned up a few times. V usage is TRBV4-3 and J usage is TRBJ2-3; 9 bases align to TRBD2. The germline gives CDR1 LGHNA, CDR2 YSLEER. J gave up 2 bases and V 4 bases, and 7 bases lay outside the gene matches. The CDR3 covers 16 residues. The CDR3 here is CASSPLAGGLTDTQYF. DNA of the CDR3: TGCGCCAGCAGCCCCCTGGCGGGAGGGCTCACAGATACGCAGTATTTT.

This clonotype was seen many times. The gene calls are TRBV7-9 and TRBJ2-7, with D hard to call. Between the trimmed V and J ends, which lost 1 base and 3 bases, there was a span of 7 bases. The CDR3 consists of 13 residues. The germline V gene has CDR1 SEHNR and CDR2 FQNEAQ (reference sequence). CDR3: CASSLGGYYEQYF. The CDR3 nucleotides read TGTGCCAGCAGCTTAGGTGGATACTACGAGCAGTACTTC.

The CDR3 coding sequence is TGTGCCAGCGAGGGACAGGGGGACGAGCAGTACTTC. Residues: CASEGQGDEQYF. The chain carries TRBV6-1 and TRBJ2-7; 11 bases are shared with TRBD1. The CDR3 loop spans 12 amino acids. The V gene end was trimmed by 8 bases and the J gene end by 5 bases; junction bases not matched to a gene: 2. The germline gives CDR1 MNHNS, CDR2 SASEGT.